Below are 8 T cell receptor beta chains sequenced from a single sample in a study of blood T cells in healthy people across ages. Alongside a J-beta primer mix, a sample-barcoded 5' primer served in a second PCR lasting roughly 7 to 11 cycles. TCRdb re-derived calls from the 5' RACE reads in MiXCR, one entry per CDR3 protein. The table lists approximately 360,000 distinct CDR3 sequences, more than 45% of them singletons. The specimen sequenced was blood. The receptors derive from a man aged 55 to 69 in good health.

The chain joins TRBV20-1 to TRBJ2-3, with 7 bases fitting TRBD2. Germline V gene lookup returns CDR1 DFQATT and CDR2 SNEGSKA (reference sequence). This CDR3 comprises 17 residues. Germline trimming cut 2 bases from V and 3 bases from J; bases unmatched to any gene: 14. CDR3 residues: CSARSIGGRAQTDTQYF. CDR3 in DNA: TGCAGTGCTAGATCCATTGGGGGGAGGGCCCAAACAGATACGCAGTATTTT.

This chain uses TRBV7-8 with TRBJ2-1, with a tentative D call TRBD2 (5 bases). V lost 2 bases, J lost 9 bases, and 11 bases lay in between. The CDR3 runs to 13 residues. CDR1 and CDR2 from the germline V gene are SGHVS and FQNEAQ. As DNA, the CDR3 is TGTGCCAGCAGCTTAACGGGGTGGGCTGAGCAGTTCTTC. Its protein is CASSLTGWAEQFF. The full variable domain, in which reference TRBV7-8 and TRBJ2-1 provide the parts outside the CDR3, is GAGVSQSPRYKVAKRGQDVALRCDPISGHVSLFWYQQALGQGPEFLTYFQNEAQLDKSGLPSDRFFAERPEGSVSTLKIQRTQQEDSAVYLCASSLTGWAEQFFGPGTRLTVL.

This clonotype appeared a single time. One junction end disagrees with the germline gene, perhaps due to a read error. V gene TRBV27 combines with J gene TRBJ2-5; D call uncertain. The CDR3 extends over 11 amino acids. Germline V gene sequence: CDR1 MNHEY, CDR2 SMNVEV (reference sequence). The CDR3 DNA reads TGTGCCAGCAGTTTAATGGAGACCCGGTACTTC. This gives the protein CASSLMETRYF.

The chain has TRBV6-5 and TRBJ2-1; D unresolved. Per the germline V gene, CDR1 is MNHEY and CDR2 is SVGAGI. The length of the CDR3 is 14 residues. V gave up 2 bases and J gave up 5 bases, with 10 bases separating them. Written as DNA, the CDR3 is TGTGCCAGCAGTTACCCGGGTACTAACAATGAGCAGTTCTTC. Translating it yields CASSYPGTNNEQFF.

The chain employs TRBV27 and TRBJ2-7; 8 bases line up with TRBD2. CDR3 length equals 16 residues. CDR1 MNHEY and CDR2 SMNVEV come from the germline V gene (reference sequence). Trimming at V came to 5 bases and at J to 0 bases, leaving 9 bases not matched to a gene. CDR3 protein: CASSPRLSGGSYEQYF. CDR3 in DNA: TGTGCCAGCAGTCCACGACTAAGCGGGGGCTCCTACGAGCAGTACTTC.

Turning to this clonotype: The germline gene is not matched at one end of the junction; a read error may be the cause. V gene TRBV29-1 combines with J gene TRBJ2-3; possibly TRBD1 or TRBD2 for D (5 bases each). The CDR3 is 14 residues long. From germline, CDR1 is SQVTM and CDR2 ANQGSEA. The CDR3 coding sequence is TGCAGCGTGAGGGGTTACTCTAGCACAGATACGCAGGATTTT. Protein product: CSVRGYSSTDTQDF.

The CDR3 here is CASSLVGQVFSGANVLTF. As DNA, the CDR3 is TGTGCCAGTAGCTTGGTAGGACAGGTGTTCTCTGGGGCCAACGTCCTGACTTTC. The chain combines TRBV19 with TRBJ2-6, with 7 bases that match TRBD1. The V gene's germline CDR1 is LNHDA and CDR2 SQIVND (reference sequence). The ends lost 6 bases at V and 0 bases at J; junction bases unmatched: 11. The CDR3 extends over 18 amino acids.

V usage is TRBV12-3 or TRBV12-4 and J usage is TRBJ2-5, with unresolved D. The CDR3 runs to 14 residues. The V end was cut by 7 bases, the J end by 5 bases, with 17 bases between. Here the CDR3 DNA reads TGTGCCAGCACCGCTGCGGCTATGTTGGAGACCCAGTACTTC. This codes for CASTAAAMLETQYF.